In its sample, the clone carrying this T cell receptor beta chain was seen a few times. Its antigen is currently unknown. The CDR3 length is 17 residues. The ends were cut back, 0 bases at V and 4 bases at J, with 19 bases in the middle. Germline lookup yields CDR1 SGDLS and CDR2 YYNGEE. The data are from a study of CD8 T cells in ankylosing spondylitis. General study results and limits: Reactive arthritis synovial fluid and blood were previously reported to contain some motif variants. Ankylosing spondylitis blood seemed to carry a telltale TCR beta motif made of several highly homologous variants. Disease-linked clones reportedly showed significant enrichment in matched ankylosing spondylitis synovial fluid.

Generation of TCR beta libraries employed quantitative 5'-RACE incorporating molecular barcodes. TCRdb itself ran the 5' RACE reads through MiXCR, one entry per CDR3 protein. The repertoire holds fewer than 650,000 distinct CDR3 sequences, with more than 9.5% as singletons. The chain links TRBV9 to TRBJ1-1, with a weak D call TRBD1 (6 bases). The TCR comes from a male donor with ankylosing spondylitis. The material sequenced was blood, either unsorted or a sorted T cell fraction (not recorded which). The DNA of the CDR3 is TGTGCCAGCAGCGTAGTCAGGGGCAAACTCGGGGGCACTGAAGCTTTCTTT. Its translation is CASSVVRGKLGGTEAFF.